The rows below give T cell receptor beta chains drawn from one sample of a study of PD-L1 blockade in urothelial cancer. The method was immunoSEQ multiplex PCR; TCRdb's version includes in-frame clones alone and lacks a portion of them. The sample has roughly 100,000 clones; around 85% are singletons. The starting material was PBMCs, obtained around atezolizumab (anti-PD-L1) treatment. These receptors all stem from a man between 50 and 59 years old with urothelial cancer. CDR3s include the opening cysteine and the closing phenylalanine or tryptophan.

J gene: TRBJ1-1
V gene: TRBV5-1
CDR3 protein: CASSLGQGISTEAFF

J gene: TRBJ2-7
V gene: TRBV19
CDR3 protein: CASSPRHTSYEQYF

J gene: TRBJ2-7
V gene: TRBV7-9
CDR3 protein: CASSLGPDYEHGEQYF

J gene: TRBJ1-3
V gene: TRBV15
CDR3 protein: CATSRAGTLFPGNTIYF

J gene: TRBJ2-3
V gene: TRBV20-1
CDR3 protein: CSASGSYTQYF

J gene: TRBJ1-2
V gene: TRBV6-1
CDR3 protein: CASTLRDRQNYGYTF

J gene: TRBJ1-1
V gene: TRBV28
CDR3 protein: CASSKAGGASEAFF

J gene: TRBJ1-1
V gene: TRBV7-9
CDR3 protein: CASSLRTGNTEAFF

J gene: TRBJ2-1
V gene: TRBV7-3
CDR3 protein: CASSQANEQFF

J gene: TRBJ2-1
V gene: TRBV9
CDR3 protein: CASSVRGLAGDNEQFF

J gene: TRBJ1-6
V gene: TRBV7-3
CDR3 protein: CASSRDRDSPLHF

J gene: TRBJ1-4
V gene: TRBV6-5
CDR3 protein: CASSLRGATNEKLFF

J gene: TRBJ2-3
V gene: TRBV9
CDR3 protein: CATARFTDTQYF

J gene: TRBJ2-7
V gene: TRBV5-6
CDR3 protein: CASGGGSSSYEQYF

J gene: TRBJ2-4
V gene: TRBV6-5
CDR3 protein: CASVFKNIQYF

J gene: TRBJ1-2
V gene: TRBV28
CDR3 protein: CASSFGSSGNYGYTF

J gene: TRBJ2-1
V gene: TRBV2
CDR3 protein: CASPPQGDTEQFF

J gene: TRBJ1-3
V gene: TRBV30
CDR3 protein: CAWSTGSSGNTIYF

J gene: TRBJ2-7
V gene: TRBV9
CDR3 protein: CASSVGDTAVSSYEQYF

J gene: TRBJ2-5
V gene: TRBV21-1
CDR3 protein: CASSKGLAEREETQYF

J gene: TRBJ1-5
V gene: TRBV19
CDR3 protein: CASSRGPDQPQHF

J gene: TRBJ1-1
V gene: TRBV7-9
CDR3 protein: CASSSSDRGRNTEAFF

J gene: TRBJ2-7
V gene: TRBV5-5
CDR3 protein: CASSGRLAGDRGYYEQYF

J gene: TRBJ2-7
V gene: TRBV21-1
CDR3 protein: CASSKDATYSYEQYF

J gene: TRBJ2-3
V gene: TRBV5-1
CDR3 protein: CASSLALAGGGTDTQYF

J gene: TRBJ2-1
V gene: TRBV4-1
CDR3 protein: CASSQDRASRSSYNEQFF

J gene: TRBJ2-2
V gene: TRBV6-6
CDR3 protein: CASNPRLNTGELFF

J gene: TRBJ2-1
V gene: TRBV11-3
CDR3 protein: CASSSSGSNSYNEQFF

J gene: TRBJ1-2
V gene: TRBV5-6
CDR3 protein: CASSSGQIYGYTF

J gene: TRBJ2-7
V gene: TRBV29-1
CDR3 protein: CSAEDRVGEQYF

J gene: TRBJ2-2
V gene: TRBV7-3
CDR3 protein: CASSSSPPGTGELFF

J gene: TRBJ1-5
V gene: TRBV18
CDR3 protein: CASSLNRQDPNQPQHF

J gene: TRBJ2-1
V gene: TRBV5-1
CDR3 protein: CASSLLPSGRVNEQFF

J gene: TRBJ2-7
V gene: TRBV30
CDR3 protein: CAWSTYPIPSYEQYF

J gene: TRBJ2-3
V gene: TRBV9
CDR3 protein: CASTMGGGQGTDTQYF

J gene: TRBJ1-2
V gene: TRBV27
CDR3 protein: CASSLRPGQHHYGYTF

J gene: TRBJ2-7
V gene: TRBV10-3
CDR3 protein: CAISVQREGRPSIYEQYF

J gene: TRBJ2-7
V gene: TRBV4-1
CDR3 protein: CASSHDPSTSGIYEQYF

J gene: TRBJ2-2
V gene: TRBV14
CDR3 protein: CASSHPGGGWDTGELFF

J gene: TRBJ1-2
V gene: TRBV5-1
CDR3 protein: CASSYDRVGYTF

J gene: TRBJ1-5
V gene: TRBV19
CDR3 protein: CASTQRQVGVYNQPQHF

J gene: TRBJ1-1
V gene: TRBV5-1
CDR3 protein: CASSLAVAGARAFF

J gene: TRBJ1-1
V gene: TRBV5-1
CDR3 protein: CASSLVPGVVTEAFF

J gene: TRBJ2-3
V gene: TRBV9
CDR3 protein: CASSPPGGAGIDTQYF

J gene: TRBJ2-2
V gene: TRBV19
CDR3 protein: CASSGTGLDTGELFF

J gene: TRBJ2-7
V gene: TRBV28
CDR3 protein: CASREGSASYEQYF

J gene: TRBJ2-5
V gene: TRBV7-3
CDR3 protein: CASSLLAGETQYF

J gene: TRBJ2-7
V gene: TRBV5-1
CDR3 protein: CASSLVPSGIGHEQYF

J gene: TRBJ1-4
V gene: TRBV30
CDR3 protein: CAWDRQGGEKLFF

J gene: TRBJ2-7
V gene: TRBV4-2
CDR3 protein: CASSQERTSFDEQYF

J gene: TRBJ1-2
V gene: TRBV6-1
CDR3 protein: CATRGGLNYGYTF

J gene: TRBJ2-7
V gene: TRBV21-1
CDR3 protein: CASSKVNASVEFYEQYF

J gene: TRBJ2-2
V gene: TRBV6-1
CDR3 protein: CASPWGVWTGELFF

J gene: TRBJ2-1
V gene: TRBV11-2
CDR3 protein: CASTRTSGSWSEQFF

J gene: TRBJ2-1
V gene: TRBV4-1
CDR3 protein: CASSQGWGGADEQFF

J gene: TRBJ2-5
V gene: TRBV7-9
CDR3 protein: CASTAGDPGETQYF

J gene: TRBJ1-1
V gene: TRBV5-4
CDR3 protein: CASSLARANTEAFF

J gene: TRBJ1-2
V gene: TRBV6-1
CDR3 protein: CASRGGDNYGYTF

J gene: TRBJ2-2
V gene: TRBV5-1
CDR3 protein: CASSLAGTSGRESGELFF

J gene: TRBJ2-7
V gene: TRBV11-1
CDR3 protein: CASSYSTGGYEQYF